A single sample is the source of the 27 T cell receptor beta chains below, sequenced in a study of cytomegalovirus exposure and HLA in healthy donors. Primers included in the PCR were 60 Vbeta and 13 Jbeta primers. Profiling relied on immunoSEQ multiplex PCR, and the TCRdb table lists in-frame clones only, not all of them. The sample yields 200,000 to 250,000 clones, over 70% seen once. Sequencing input: PBMCs. Receptors were obtained from a woman aged 55 to 70 in good health and CMV-seropositive.

J is TRBJ2-1 and V is TRBV7-9, with 13 bases identical to TRBD2. The germline V gene encodes CDR1 SEHNR and CDR2 FQNEAQ (reference sequence). CDR3 length equals 19 residues. Losses at the gene ends were 5 bases for V and 6 bases for J; bases not matched to a gene: 16. The CDR3 coding sequence is TGTGCCAGCAGCCCGTGGGGCCGGACTAGCGGGAGACGGAGCAATGAGCAGTTCTTC. This sequence encodes CASSPWGRTSGRRSNEQFF.

The rearrangement joins TRBV30 to TRBJ1-3, with 9 nucleotides matching TRBD1. This CDR3 has 15 residues. The junction had 8 bases not matched to a gene; V was cut back by 5 bases and J by 3 bases. Germline assignment: CDR1 GTSNPN and CDR2 SVGIG (reference sequence). The CDR3 protein is CAWETDRGDGNTIYF. The CDR3 region has the DNA TGTGCCTGGGAAACCGACAGGGGGGATGGAAACACCATATATTTT.

The chain couples TRBV6-5 to TRBJ2-7; TRBD1 agrees at 9 bases. Germline-derived CDR1 and CDR2 are MNHEY and SVGAGI. CDR3 length: 15 amino acids. With 0 bases clipped from V and 3 bases from J, the junction kept 3 bases outside the gene matches. The CDR3 sequence is CASSYSGTGNYEQYF. The CDR3 DNA is TGTGCCAGCAGTTACTCAGGGACAGGGAACTACGAGCAGTACTTC.

This clone turned up a few times. The chain joins TRBV7-9 to TRBJ1-4; D may be TRBD1 (5 bases). V shed 7 bases and J shed 0 bases, with 12 bases lying between them. The CDR3 is 15 amino acids. Germline lookup yields CDR1 SEHNR and CDR2 FQNEAQ (reference sequence). Here the CDR3 reads CASIQTDPTNEKLFF. For the CDR3, the DNA is TGTGCCAGCATCCAGACAGATCCAACTAATGAAAAACTGTTTTTT.

The chain has TRBV5-4 and TRBJ2-5; 12 bases are a match to TRBD2. CDR3 size: 15 residues. Germline assignment: CDR1 SGHNT and CDR2 YYREEE (reference sequence). Trimming cost V 4 bases and J 11 bases; bases outside gene matches: 12. DNA of the CDR3: TGTGCCAGCAGCCTACCGGGACTAGCGGGTAGAGAGCAGTACTTC. It encodes CASSLPGLAGREQYF.

In this sample, this clone turned up once. This sequence joins TRBV5-1 and TRBJ2-5; 12 positions agree with TRBD2. The CDR3 extends over 16 amino acids. In germline, CDR1 is SGHRS, CDR2 YFSETQ. The J segment lost 5 bases and the V segment lost 3 bases, leaving 8 bases of the junction unmatched. The CDR3 protein is CASSSTGLAGWETQYF. The DNA of the CDR3 is TGCGCCAGCAGCTCTACCGGACTAGCGGGATGGGAGACCCAGTACTTC.

The chain is built from TRBV9 and TRBJ1-1; no clear D. Germline V gene sequence: CDR1 SGDLS, CDR2 YYNGEE. V gave up 4 bases and J gave up 5 bases, with 12 bases separating them. The CDR3 sequence is 13 residues long. CDR3 loop: CASSTREETEAFF. DNA for the CDR3: TGTGCCAGCAGCACTAGGGAGGAAACTGAAGCTTTCTTT. Variable domain in full (rest from reference TRBV9 and TRBJ1-1): DSGVTQTPKHLITATGQRVTLRCSPRSGDLSVYWYQQSLDQGLQFLIQYYNGEERAKGNILERFSAQQFPDLHSELNLSSLELGDSALYFCASSTREETEAFFGQGTRLTVV.

A note on this clone: The junction differs from germline at one of its ends, possibly a read error. Other nucleotide sequences in the sample specify the same CDR3. The V gene is TRBV5-4, the J gene TRBJ2-7; TRBD1 might be the D (5 bases). The CDR3 is 15 residues long. Per the germline V gene, CDR1 is SGHNT and CDR2 is YYREEE (reference sequence). The CDR3 bases are TGTGCCAGCAGCCCCGCGCAGGGTCTATCCTACGAACAGTACTTC. Its protein product is CASSPAQGLSYEQYF.

The chain employs TRBV7-9 and TRBJ1-2; a weak D match, TRBD1 (5 bases). Trimming pared 1 base from V and 5 bases from J, leaving 8 bases between. Per the germline V gene, CDR1 is SEHNR and CDR2 is FQNEAQ (reference sequence). The CDR3 is made up of 13 amino acids. The DNA for the CDR3 is TGTGCCAGCAGCTTAGGGCAGGGATATGGCTACACCTTC. This gives the protein CASSLGQGYGYTF.

The CDR3 spells CASSLNSPNTEAFF. The CDR3 DNA follows: TGCGCCAGCAGCCTTAATTCCCCGAACACTGAAGCTTTCTTT. V usage is TRBV5-1 and J usage is TRBJ1-1; D gene unclear. V lost 4 bases to trimming and J lost 1 base, with 11 bases between them. From germline, CDR1 is SGHRS and CDR2 YFSETQ. This CDR3 comprises 14 residues.

The chain uses TRBV7-2 and TRBJ1-6; 7 bases map to TRBD1. V lost 7 bases, J lost 6 bases, and 6 bases stayed unmatched. The CDR3 sequence is 14 residues long. The germline V gene has CDR1 SGHTA and CDR2 FQGNSA. DNA for the CDR3: TGTGCCAGCATGAGGGGGCATGGTAATTCACCCCTCCACTTT. Translating gives CASMRGHGNSPLHF. Together with reference TRBV7-2 and TRBJ1-6, the CDR3 gives the full variable domain: GAGVSQSPSNKVTEKGKDVELRCDPISGHTALYWYRQSLGQGLEFLIYFQGNSAPDKSGLPSDRFSAERTGGSVSTLTIQRTQQEDSAVYLCASMRGHGNSPLHFGNGTRLTVT.

This chain links TRBV29-1 with TRBJ2-3; TRBD2 might be the D (6 bases). V lost 6 bases to trimming and J lost 0 bases, with 16 bases between them. The CDR3 extends over 15 amino acids. Germline V gene sequence: CDR1 SQVTM, CDR2 ANQGSEA. CDR3 nucleotide sequence: TGCAGCGTCAGGCGTGGGGACTTTAGCACAGATACGCAGTATTTT. This encodes CSVRRGDFSTDTQYF.

This clone was recorded once. The CDR3, as DNA: TGCGCCAGCACCAGGGTCGTTGATCAGCCCCAGCATTTT. As protein: CASTRVVDQPQHF. This sequence joins TRBV10-2 and TRBJ1-5, with D possibly being TRBD1 (5 bases). Trimming stripped 7 bases from V and 5 bases from J, with 12 bases between. The CDR3 consists of 13 residues. CDR1 and CDR2 (germline): WSHSY, SAAADI.

This clone was seen only a few times. The V and J genes are TRBV18 and TRBJ1-1; perhaps TRBD1 as D (5 bases). V gave up 2 bases and J gave up 1 base, with 11 bases separating them. The germline V gene encodes CDR1 KGHSH and CDR2 LQKENI. The length of the CDR3 is 15 residues. The CDR3 DNA sequence: TGTGCCAGCTCACCAAGACAGTCGGGGAACACTGAAGCTTTCTTT. Its protein is CASSPRQSGNTEAFF.

The chain has TRBV5-4 and TRBJ1-1; a possible D gene is TRBD1 (5 bases). V was pared by 4 bases and J by 1 base, with 14 bases between. This CDR3 has 15 residues. Looked up from germline, CDR1 is SGHNT and CDR2 is YYREEE (reference sequence). This chain's CDR3 is CASSTRSRENTEAFF. CDR3 nucleotides: TGTGCCAGCAGCACTCGTAGCAGGGAGAACACTGAAGCTTTCTTT.

The V and J genes are TRBV27 and TRBJ2-4; D ambiguous. The length of the CDR3 is 16 residues. With 7 bases removed from V and 2 bases from J, the gap between germline ends came to 18 bases. Germline V gives CDR1 MNHEY, CDR2 SMNVEV (reference sequence). The CDR3 reads CASTLSKEPPKNIQYF. The CDR3 nucleotides read TGTGCCAGCACCTTGAGCAAAGAGCCTCCCAAAAACATTCAGTACTTC.

The chain combines TRBV5-1 with TRBJ1-1; D ambiguous. CDR3 size: 14 residues. Trimming cost V 4 bases and J 3 bases, with 13 bases left between them. The germline V gene has CDR1 SGHRS and CDR2 YFSETQ. The CDR3 region is CASSGKDWDTEAFF. The DNA of the CDR3 is TGCGCCAGCAGCGGAAAAGACTGGGACACTGAAGCTTTCTTT.

This chain links TRBV6-1 with TRBJ2-3, with TRBD1 matching 7 bases. This CDR3 is built from 14 residues. V was pared by 8 bases and J by 2 bases, with 7 bases of the junction left unmatched. Germline-derived CDR1 and CDR2 are MNHNS and SASEGT. CDR3 sequence reads: CASREGTATDTQYF. DNA for the CDR3: TGTGCCAGCCGCGAGGGGACAGCCACAGATACGCAGTATTTT.

J is TRBJ1-3 and V is TRBV15, with a weak D call TRBD1 (5 bases). Germline V gene sequence: CDR1 LNHNV, CDR2 YYDKDF (reference sequence). The ends were cut back, 0 bases at V and 4 bases at J, with 10 bases in the middle. The CDR3 is 15 residues long. The CDR3 DNA is TGTGCCACCAGCAGAGATGTTGGGGCAGGAAACACCATATATTTT. Residues: CATSRDVGAGNTIYF.

This chain joins TRBV4-2 and TRBJ1-5, with unresolved D. Germline V gene sequence: CDR1 LGHNA, CDR2 YNFKEQ. This CDR3 contains 15 residues. Trimming took off 1 base at V and 3 bases at J, with 10 bases between the two ends. CDR3 nucleotide sequence: TGTGCCAGCAGCCAAGTAGCCCAGATCAATCAGCCCCAGCATTTT. As protein: CASSQVAQINQPQHF.

The V gene is TRBV29-1, the J gene TRBJ1-1; perhaps TRBD1 as D (5 bases). The CDR3 has 15 amino acids. With 6 bases removed from V and 5 bases from J, the gap between germline ends came to 22 bases. In germline, CDR1 is SQVTM, CDR2 ANQGSEA. The CDR3 loop is CSVPTRRGSWTEAFF. The CDR3 region has the DNA TGCAGCGTCCCCACGAGGAGGGGCTCATGGACTGAAGCTTTCTTT.

Details on this clone: Other nucleotide sequences from this sample produce the same CDR3. The CDR3 DNA reads as TGTGCCACCAGCAGAGATCTGGCGGGAGGTCTATACGAGCAGTACTTC. This gives the protein CATSRDLAGGLYEQYF. The V and J genes are TRBV15 and TRBJ2-7, with 8 nucleotides matching TRBD2. Per germline, CDR1 LNHNV and CDR2 YYDKDF (reference sequence). The CDR3 is made up of 16 amino acids. V trimming: 0 bases; J trimming: 4 bases; junction bases outside the gene matches: 8.

The CDR3 bases are TGTGCCACAGCAAGGGGAATTGTCGACGATGAGCAGTTCTTC. This gives the protein CATARGIVDDEQFF. The chain combines TRBV10-3 with TRBJ2-1; D perhaps matches TRBD1 (5 bases). V was pared by 10 bases and J by 8 bases, with 21 bases between. Looked up from germline, CDR1 is ENHRY and CDR2 is SYGVKD. This CDR3 is built from 14 residues.

V is TRBV7-9 and J is TRBJ2-7; D is perhaps TRBD2 (6 bases). The CDR3 is 14 amino acids. Germline values: CDR1 SEHNR, CDR2 FQNEAQ (reference sequence). V shed 4 bases and J shed 2 bases, with 12 bases lying between them. CDR3 loop: CASSWGDGAYEQYF. The CDR3 region has the DNA TGTGCCAGCAGCTGGGGGGACGGGGCCTACGAGCAGTACTTC.

This rearrangement joins TRBV5-5 to TRBJ1-2, with 7 positions matching TRBD1. V was pared by 4 bases and J by 7 bases, with 13 bases of the junction left unmatched. The CDR3 is made up of 15 amino acids. Germline CDR1 SGHKS, CDR2 YYEKEE (reference sequence). In nucleotides, the CDR3 is TGTGCCAGCAGCCCTGACAGGGCGCTCAGGAGTGGCTACACCTTC. Protein sequence: CASSPDRALRSGYTF.

The chain uses TRBV11-2 and TRBJ1-3, with TRBD1 identical over 7 bases. V shed 4 bases, J shed 0 bases, and the junction held 6 bases outside the gene matches. The CDR3 consists of 16 residues. Germline CDR1 SGHAT, CDR2 FQNNGV. The CDR3 loop reads CASSYRDRASGNTIYF. CDR3 nucleotide sequence: TGTGCCAGCAGCTATAGAGACAGGGCCTCTGGAAACACCATATATTTT.

V is TRBV28 and J is TRBJ2-3; 7 bases line up with TRBD2. Trimming cost V 5 bases and J 2 bases; bases outside gene matches: 4. The CDR3 spans 14 residues. The V gene's germline CDR1 is MDHEN and CDR2 SYDVKM. Here the CDR3 DNA reads TGTGCCAGCAGTGGACTAGTAGTCACAGATACGCAGTATTTT. Encoded protein: CASSGLVVTDTQYF.